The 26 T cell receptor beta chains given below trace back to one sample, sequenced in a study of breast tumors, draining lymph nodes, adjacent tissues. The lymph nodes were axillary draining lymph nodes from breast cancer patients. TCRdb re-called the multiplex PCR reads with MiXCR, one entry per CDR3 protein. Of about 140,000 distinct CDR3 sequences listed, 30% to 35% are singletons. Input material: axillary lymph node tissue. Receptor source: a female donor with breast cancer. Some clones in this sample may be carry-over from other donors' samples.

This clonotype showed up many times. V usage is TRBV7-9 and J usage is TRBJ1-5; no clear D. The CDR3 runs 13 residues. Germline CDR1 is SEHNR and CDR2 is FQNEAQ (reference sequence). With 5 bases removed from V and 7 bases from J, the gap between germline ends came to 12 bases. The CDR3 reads CASSPRREQPQHF. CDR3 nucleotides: TGTGCCAGCAGCCCTAGGCGGGAGCAGCCCCAGCATTTT.

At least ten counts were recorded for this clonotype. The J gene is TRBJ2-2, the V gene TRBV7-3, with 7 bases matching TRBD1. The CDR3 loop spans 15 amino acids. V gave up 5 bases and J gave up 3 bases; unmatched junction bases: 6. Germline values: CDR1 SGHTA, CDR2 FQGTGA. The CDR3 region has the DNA TGTGCCAGCAGCGAAGGGGGCGCGGACACCGGGGAGCTGTTTTTT. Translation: CASSEGGADTGELFF.

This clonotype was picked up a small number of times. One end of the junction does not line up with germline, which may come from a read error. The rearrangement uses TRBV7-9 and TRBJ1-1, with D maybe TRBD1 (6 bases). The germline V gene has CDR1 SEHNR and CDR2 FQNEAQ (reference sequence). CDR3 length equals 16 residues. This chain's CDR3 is CASSLLQGGVDTEPFF. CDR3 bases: TGTGCCAGCAGCCTATTACAGGGAGGTGTGGACACTGAACCTTTCTTT.

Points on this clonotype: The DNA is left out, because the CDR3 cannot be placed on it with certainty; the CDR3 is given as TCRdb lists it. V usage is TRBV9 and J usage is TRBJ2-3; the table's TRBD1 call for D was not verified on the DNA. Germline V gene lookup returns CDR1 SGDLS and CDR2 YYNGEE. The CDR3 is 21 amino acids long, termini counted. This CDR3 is CASSIYLCSARTTGGIETQYF.

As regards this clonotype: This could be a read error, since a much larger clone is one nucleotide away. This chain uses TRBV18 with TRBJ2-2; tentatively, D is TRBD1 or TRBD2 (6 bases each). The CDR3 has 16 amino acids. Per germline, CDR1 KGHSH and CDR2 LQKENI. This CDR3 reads CVSSLAGGTNTGELFF. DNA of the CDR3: TGTGTCAGCTCGCTAGCCGGGGGCACCAACACCGGGGAGCTGTTTTTT.

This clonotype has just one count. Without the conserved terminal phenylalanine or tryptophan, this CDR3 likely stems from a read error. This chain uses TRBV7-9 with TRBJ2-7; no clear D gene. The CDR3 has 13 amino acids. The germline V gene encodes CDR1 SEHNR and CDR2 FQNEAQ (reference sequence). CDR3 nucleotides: TGTGCCAGCAGCTTCGGACGGACCTACAAGCAGTACCTC. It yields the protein CASSFGRTYKQYL.

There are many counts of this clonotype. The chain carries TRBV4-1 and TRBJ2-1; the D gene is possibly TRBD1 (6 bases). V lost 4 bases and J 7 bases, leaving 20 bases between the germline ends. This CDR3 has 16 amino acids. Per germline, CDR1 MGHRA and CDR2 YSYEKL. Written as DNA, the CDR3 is TGCGCCAGCAGCCCATCGCCGCAGGGGTTGATGAATGAGCAGTTCTTC. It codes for CASSPSPQGLMNEQFF.

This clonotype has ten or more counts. CDR3 protein: CASSTYSGARNEQFF. The DNA of the CDR3 is TGTGCCAGCAGTACCTATAGCGGGGCGAGAAATGAGCAGTTCTTC. The V gene is TRBV7-8, the J gene TRBJ2-1; 8 positions match TRBD2. V was clipped by 6 bases and J by 7 bases; unmatched bases: 11. The CDR3 loop spans 15 amino acids. Germline values: CDR1 SGHVS, CDR2 FQNEAQ.

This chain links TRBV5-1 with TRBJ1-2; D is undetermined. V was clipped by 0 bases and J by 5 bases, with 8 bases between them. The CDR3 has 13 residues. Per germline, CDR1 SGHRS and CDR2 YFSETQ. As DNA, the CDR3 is TGCGCCAGCAGCTTGGCATGGGAATATGGCTACACCTTC. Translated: CASSLAWEYGYTF.

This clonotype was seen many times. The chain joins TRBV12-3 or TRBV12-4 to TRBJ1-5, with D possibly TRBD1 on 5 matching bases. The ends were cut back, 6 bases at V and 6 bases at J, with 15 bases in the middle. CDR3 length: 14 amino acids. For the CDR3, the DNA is TGTGCCAGCAGCCTGGGCCACGGGGGTCAGCCCCAGCATTTT. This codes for CASSLGHGGQPQHF.

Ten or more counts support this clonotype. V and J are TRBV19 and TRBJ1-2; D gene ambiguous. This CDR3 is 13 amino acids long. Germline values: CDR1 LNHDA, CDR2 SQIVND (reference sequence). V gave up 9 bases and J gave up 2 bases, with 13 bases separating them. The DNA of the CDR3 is TGTGCCAGCTCGATTAGGGCCAACTATGGCTACACCTTC. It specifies CASSIRANYGYTF.

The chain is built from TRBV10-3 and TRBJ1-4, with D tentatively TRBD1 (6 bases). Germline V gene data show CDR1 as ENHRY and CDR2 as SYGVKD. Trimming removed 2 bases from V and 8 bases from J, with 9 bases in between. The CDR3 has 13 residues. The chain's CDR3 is CAISERGGEKLFF. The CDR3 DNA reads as TGTGCCATCAGTGAGAGGGGGGGAGAAAAACTGTTTTTT.

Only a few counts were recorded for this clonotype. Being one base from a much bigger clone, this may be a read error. The CDR3 here is CASSPTQGVGLLPEQYF. The CDR3 coding sequence is TGTGCCAGCAGCCCAACCCAGGGGGTTGGCCTCCTTCCCGAGCAGTACTTC. The rearrangement uses TRBV9 and TRBJ2-7, with 7 bases identical to TRBD1. Trimming cost V 4 bases and J 6 bases; bases outside gene matches: 19. Looked up from germline, CDR1 is SGDLS and CDR2 is YYNGEE. The CDR3 consists of 17 residues.

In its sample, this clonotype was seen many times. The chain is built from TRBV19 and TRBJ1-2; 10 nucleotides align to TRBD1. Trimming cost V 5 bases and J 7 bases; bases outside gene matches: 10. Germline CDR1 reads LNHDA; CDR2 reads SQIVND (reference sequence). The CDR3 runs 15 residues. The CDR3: CASSLRDRGFGGYTF. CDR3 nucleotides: TGTGCCAGTAGTCTACGGGACAGGGGTTTCGGTGGCTACACCTTC. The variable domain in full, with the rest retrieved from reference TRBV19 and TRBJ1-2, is DGGITQSPKYLFRKEGQNVTLSCEQNLNHDAMYWYRQDPGQGLRLIYYSQIVNDFQKGDIAEGYSVSREKKESFPLTVTSAQKNPTAFYLCASSLRDRGFGGYTFGSGTRLTVV.

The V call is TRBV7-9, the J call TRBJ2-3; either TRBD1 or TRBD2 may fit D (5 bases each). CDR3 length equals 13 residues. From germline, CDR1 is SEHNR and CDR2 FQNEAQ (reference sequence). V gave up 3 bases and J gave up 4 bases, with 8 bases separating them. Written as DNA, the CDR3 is TGTGCCAGCAGCTTTGGGGGATCAGATACGCAGTATTTT. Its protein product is CASSFGGSDTQYF.

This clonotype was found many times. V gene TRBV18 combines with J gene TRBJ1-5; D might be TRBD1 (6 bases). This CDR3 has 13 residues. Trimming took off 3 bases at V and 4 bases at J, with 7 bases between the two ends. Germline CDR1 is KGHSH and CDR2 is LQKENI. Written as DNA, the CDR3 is TGTGCCAGCTCACCCCAGGGGAATCAGCCCCAGCATTTT. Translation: CASSPQGNQPQHF. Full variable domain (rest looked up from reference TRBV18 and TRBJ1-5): NAGVMQNPRHLVRRRGQEARLRCSPMKGHSHVYWYRQLPEEGLKFMVYLQKENIIDESGMPKERFSAEFPKEGPSILRIQQVVRGDSAAYFCASSPQGNQPQHFGDGTRLSIL.

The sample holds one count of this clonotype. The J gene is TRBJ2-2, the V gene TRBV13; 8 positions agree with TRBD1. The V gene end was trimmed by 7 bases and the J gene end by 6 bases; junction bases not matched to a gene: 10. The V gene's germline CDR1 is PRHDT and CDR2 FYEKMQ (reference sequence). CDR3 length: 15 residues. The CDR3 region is CASTYDRGVSGELFF. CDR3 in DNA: TGTGCCAGCACCTACGACAGGGGTGTATCCGGGGAGCTGTTTTTT.

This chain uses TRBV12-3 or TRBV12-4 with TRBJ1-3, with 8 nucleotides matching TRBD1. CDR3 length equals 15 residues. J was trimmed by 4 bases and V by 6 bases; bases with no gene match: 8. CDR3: CASSRQGARGNTIYF. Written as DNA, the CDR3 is TGTGCCAGCAGCCGTCAGGGGGCGCGAGGAAACACCATATATTTT.

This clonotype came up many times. CDR3 bases: TGTGCCAGCAGCCTTAGCCGTGAAAACTATGGCTACACCTTC. Protein sequence: CASSLSRENYGYTF. The chain recombines TRBV7-9 with TRBJ1-2; no clear D. V lost 5 bases, J lost 2 bases, and 12 bases lay in between. The germline V gene has CDR1 SEHNR and CDR2 FQNEAQ (reference sequence). The CDR3 has 14 residues.

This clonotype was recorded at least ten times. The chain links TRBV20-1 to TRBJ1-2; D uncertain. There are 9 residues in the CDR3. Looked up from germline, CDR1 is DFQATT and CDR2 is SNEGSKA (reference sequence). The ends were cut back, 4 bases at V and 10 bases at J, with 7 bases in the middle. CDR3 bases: TGCAGTGCTACGACGGACTACACCTTC. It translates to CSATTDYTF.

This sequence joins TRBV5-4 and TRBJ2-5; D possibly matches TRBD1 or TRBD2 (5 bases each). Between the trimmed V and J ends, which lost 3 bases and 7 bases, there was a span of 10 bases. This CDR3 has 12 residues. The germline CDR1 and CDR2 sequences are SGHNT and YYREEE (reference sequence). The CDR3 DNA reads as TGTGCCAGCAGCTGGGATGGGGGGACCCAGTACTTC. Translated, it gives CASSWDGGTQYF.

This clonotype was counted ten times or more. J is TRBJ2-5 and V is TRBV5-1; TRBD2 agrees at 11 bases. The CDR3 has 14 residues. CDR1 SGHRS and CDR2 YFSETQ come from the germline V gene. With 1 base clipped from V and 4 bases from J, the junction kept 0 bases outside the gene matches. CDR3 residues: CASSLLAGGETQYF. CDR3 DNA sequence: TGCGCCAGCAGCTTGCTAGCGGGGGGAGAGACCCAGTACTTC.

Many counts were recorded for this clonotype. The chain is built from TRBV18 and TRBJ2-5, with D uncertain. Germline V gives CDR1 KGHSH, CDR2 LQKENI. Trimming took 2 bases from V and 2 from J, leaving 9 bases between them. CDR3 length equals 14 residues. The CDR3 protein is CASSPIEEQETQYF. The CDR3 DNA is TGTGCCAGCTCACCAATCGAGGAGCAAGAGACCCAGTACTTC.

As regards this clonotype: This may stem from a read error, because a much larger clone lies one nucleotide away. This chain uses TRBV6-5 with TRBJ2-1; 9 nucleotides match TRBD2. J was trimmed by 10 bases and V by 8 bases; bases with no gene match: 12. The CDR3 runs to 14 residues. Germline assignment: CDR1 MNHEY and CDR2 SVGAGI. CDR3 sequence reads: CASYAASGAGEQFF. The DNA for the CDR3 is TGTGCCAGCTACGCGGCTAGCGGGGCGGGGGAGCAGTTCTTC.

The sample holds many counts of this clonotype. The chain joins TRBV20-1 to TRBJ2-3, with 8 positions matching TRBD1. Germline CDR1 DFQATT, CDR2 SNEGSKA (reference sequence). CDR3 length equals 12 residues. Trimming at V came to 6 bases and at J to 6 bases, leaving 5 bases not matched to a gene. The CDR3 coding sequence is TGCAGTGCCGCGGACAGGGCCGATACGCAGTATTTT. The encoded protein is CSAADRADTQYF.

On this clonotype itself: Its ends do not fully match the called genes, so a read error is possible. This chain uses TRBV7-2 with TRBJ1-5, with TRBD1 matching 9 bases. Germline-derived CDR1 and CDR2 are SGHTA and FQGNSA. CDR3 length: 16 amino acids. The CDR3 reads CASNRQGGFSNQHQHF. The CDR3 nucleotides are TGTGCCAGCAACCGACAGGGGGGTTTTAGCAATCAGCACCAGCATTTT.